The next 18 T cell receptor beta chains were all read from a single sample in a study of PD-L1 blockade in urothelial cancer. Profiled with immunoSEQ multiplex PCR; TCRdb holds only in-frame clones, not every one. The sample has 120,000 or so clones, roughly 88% seen once. As to time point: peripheral blood 6 weeks after treatment start. The input for sequencing was PBMCs, taken around atezolizumab (anti-PD-L1) treatment. The receptors come from a man aged 45 to 65 with urothelial cancer.

A single count supports this clone. This rearrangement joins TRBV2 to TRBJ2-1; 8 bases fit TRBD1. With 4 bases clipped from V and 14 bases from J, the junction kept 7 bases outside the gene matches. CDR3 length: 12 amino acids. Looked up from germline, CDR1 is SNHLY and CDR2 is FYNNEI. The CDR3 DNA follows: TGTGCCAGCAGTGGAGACACAGGGGGGAAGTTCTTC. Translated, it gives CASSGDTGGKFF.

As regards this clone: The junction and the germline gene differ at one end; a read error may be behind it. The gene calls are TRBV7-7 and TRBJ2-2; 8 bases agree with TRBD2. The CDR3 has 14 residues. The germline V gene has CDR1 SSHAT and CDR2 FNYEAQ (reference sequence). CDR3 in amino acids: CASSLLAGTGELFF. The CDR3 DNA reads TGTGCTAGCAGCTTATTAGCGGGGACCGGGGAGCTGTTTTTT.

CDR3 region: CASRRLAGVGGANVLTF. The DNA of the CDR3 is TGTGCCAGTAGGAGGCTAGCGGGAGTGGGGGGGGCCAACGTCCTGACTTTC. The rearrangement uses TRBV27 and TRBJ2-6, with 10 bases lining up with TRBD2. Unmatched junction bases numbered 12, after V lost 9 bases and J lost 4 bases. Germline CDR1 MNHEY, CDR2 SMNVEV (reference sequence). The CDR3 extends over 17 amino acids.

A few counts support this clone. This chain connects TRBV28 to TRBJ1-2; unclear D gene. The CDR3 spans 14 residues. Trimming removed 5 bases from V and 3 bases from J, with 13 bases in between. Germline loops: CDR1 MDHEN, CDR2 SYDVKM. The CDR3 loop is CASSPLSGYYGYTF. The CDR3 region has the DNA TGTGCCAGCAGTCCGCTGTCAGGCTACTATGGCTACACCTTC.

The chain carries TRBV7-9 and TRBJ1-1; D possibly corresponds to TRBD1 (6 bases). The ends were cut back, 5 bases at V and 0 bases at J, with 19 bases in the middle. The CDR3 has 17 residues. The germline V gene encodes CDR1 SEHNR and CDR2 FQNEAQ (reference sequence). This CDR3 is CASSPNRAQGMNTEAFF. In nucleotides, the CDR3 is TGTGCCAGCAGCCCCAACAGGGCCCAAGGGATGAACACTGAAGCTTTCTTT.

The chain recombines TRBV28 with TRBJ2-1, with 12 bases identical to TRBD2. This CDR3 contains 17 residues. J gave up 7 bases and V 5 bases, and 12 bases lay outside the gene matches. Germline CDR1 MDHEN, CDR2 SYDVKM. CDR3 region: CASSRPLLAGGGNEQFF. The DNA for the CDR3 is TGTGCCAGCAGTCGCCCCCTACTAGCGGGAGGCGGTAATGAGCAGTTCTTC.

The CDR3: CASSLAAGVYEQYF. CDR3 bases: TGTGCCAGCAGCCTGGCGGCAGGGGTGTACGAGCAGTACTTC. The J gene is TRBJ2-7, the V gene TRBV11-2, with a weak D call TRBD1 (6 bases). From germline, CDR1 is SGHAT and CDR2 FQNNGV. This CDR3 comprises 14 residues. V shed 5 bases and J shed 4 bases, with 15 bases lying between them. The variable domain in full, completed from reference TRBV11-2 and TRBJ2-7, reads EAGVAQSPRYKIIEKRQSVAFWCNPISGHATLYWYQQILGQGPKLLIQFQNNGVVDDSQLPKDRFSAERLKGVDSTLKIQPAKLEDSAVYLCASSLAAGVYEQYFGPGTRLTVT.

The gene calls are TRBV7-8 and TRBJ2-4; D is undetermined. Germline assignment: CDR1 SGHVS and CDR2 FQNEAQ. V was clipped by 5 bases and J by 8 bases, with 22 bases between them. CDR3 size: 16 residues. CDR3 residues: CASSPDMARFLDIQYF. The CDR3 bases are TGTGCCAGCAGCCCGGATATGGCTAGGTTTTTGGACATTCAGTACTTC. The variable domain in full, with the rest retrieved from reference TRBV7-8 and TRBJ2-4, is GAGVSQSPRYKVAKRGQDVALRCDPISGHVSLFWYQQALGQGPEFLTYFQNEAQLDKSGLPSDRFFAERPEGSVSTLKIQRTQQEDSAVYLCASSPDMARFLDIQYFGAGTRLSVL.

This clone was observed a few times. The chain links TRBV4-1 to TRBJ2-1; 7 bases match TRBD2. Germline V lookup: CDR1 MGHRA, CDR2 YSYEKL. CDR3 length equals 17 residues. Trimming at V came to 5 bases and at J to 0 bases, leaving 10 bases not matched to a gene. CDR3 residues: CASSRLSGPSSYNEQFF. In nucleotides, the CDR3 is TGCGCCAGCAGCAGACTTAGCGGGCCGAGCTCCTACAATGAGCAGTTCTTC.

The V call is TRBV5-5, the J call TRBJ1-1, with TRBD1 matching 7 bases. The CDR3 has 15 residues. Germline CDR1 reads SGHKS; CDR2 reads YYEKEE (reference sequence). V was pared by 3 bases and J by 1 base, with 6 bases of the junction left unmatched. The chain's CDR3 is CASSSWTGENTEAFF. CDR3 in DNA: TGTGCCAGCAGCTCATGGACAGGAGAGAACACTGAAGCTTTCTTT.

The CDR3, as DNA: TGTGCCAGCAGCTTAGACCCAGTACTATCTGGAAACACCATATATTTT. Protein product: CASSLDPVLSGNTIYF. The J gene is TRBJ1-3, the V gene TRBV11-2; D unresolved. Germline values: CDR1 SGHAT, CDR2 FQNNGV. There are 16 residues in the CDR3. V was shortened by 0 bases and J by 1 base, with 10 bases between the two germline ends.

The chain recombines TRBV6-1 with TRBJ1-6; no clear D. Trimming shortened V by 4 bases and J by 0 bases, and 10 bases separated the two germline ends. Looked up from germline, CDR1 is MNHNS and CDR2 is SASEGT. There are 16 residues in the CDR3. CDR3 DNA sequence: TGTGCCAGCAGTGCCAAGCTGAGCTCCTATAATTCACCCCTCCACTTT. This encodes CASSAKLSSYNSPLHF.

The chain couples TRBV30 to TRBJ1-6, with D maybe TRBD1 (6 bases). V was trimmed by 4 bases and J by 7 bases, leaving 11 bases between them. The CDR3 loop spans 13 amino acids. Germline V gives CDR1 GTSNPN, CDR2 SVGIG (reference sequence). As DNA, the CDR3 is TGTGCCTGGAAGAGGGACATCAATTCACCCCTCCACTTT. This encodes CAWKRDINSPLHF.

The rearrangement uses TRBV28 and TRBJ1-2; D unclear. Germline assignment: CDR1 MDHEN and CDR2 SYDVKM. V shed 4 bases and J shed 8 bases, with 17 bases lying between them. CDR3 length: 14 residues. CDR3 sequence reads: CASSSHGGRLGYTF. The CDR3, as DNA: TGTGCCAGCAGTTCCCATGGAGGTCGGTTGGGCTACACCTTC.

The chain carries TRBV28 and TRBJ2-7, with 9 positions matching TRBD1. CDR3 length: 17 residues. CDR1 is MDHEN, CDR2 SYDVKM, per germline. The V and J ends lost 4 bases and 3 bases, in that order; junction bases with no gene match: 13. CDR3 nucleotides: TGTGCCAGCAGTTCCGCCACCGGGACAGGGAGAAACTACGAGCAGTACTTC. As protein: CASSSATGTGRNYEQYF.

This chain connects TRBV7-9 to TRBJ1-1; D gene uncertain. CDR1 SEHNR and CDR2 FQNEAQ come from the germline V gene (reference sequence). This CDR3 is built from 16 residues. Trimming removed 5 bases at V and 1 base at J, with 17 bases between. CDR3 residues: CASSHKVSGKNTEAFF. CDR3 sequence (DNA): TGTGCCAGCAGCCACAAGGTTTCCGGGAAGAACACTGAAGCTTTCTTT.

In its sample, this clone was seen a few times. An end of the junction differs from the germline gene, which may be a read error. The rearrangement links TRBV7-7 to TRBJ1-3, with D possibly matching TRBD1 (5 bases). The CDR3 loop spans 18 amino acids. Per germline, CDR1 SSHAT and CDR2 FNYEAQ (reference sequence). CDR3 DNA sequence: TGTGCTAGCAGCCCGTACCCATCAACAGGCGCGGGAGGAAACACCATATATTTT. It codes for CASSPYPSTGAGGNTIYF. The variable domain in full, completed from reference TRBV7-7 and TRBJ1-3, reads GAGVSQSPRYKVTKRGQDVTLRCDPISSHATLYWYQQALGQGPEFLTYFNYEAQPDKSGLPSDRFSAERPEGSISTLTIQRTEQRDSAMYRCASSPYPSTGAGGNTIYFGEGSWLTVV.

The chain couples TRBV19 to TRBJ1-2; 8 nucleotides line up with TRBD1. Germline CDR1 LNHDA, CDR2 SQIVND (reference sequence). The CDR3 is made up of 16 amino acids. With V trimmed by 4 bases and J by 6 bases, 13 bases remained unmatched. The CDR3 nucleotides read TGTGCCAGTAGTAGAAGCGTCAGGGGGCGAGGGAATGGCTACACCTTC. This gives the protein CASSRSVRGRGNGYTF. Supplemented by reference TRBV19 and TRBJ1-2, the full variable domain reads DGGITQSPKYLFRKEGQNVTLSCEQNLNHDAMYWYRQDPGQGLRLIYYSQIVNDFQKGDIAEGYSVSREKKESFPLTVTSAQKNPTAFYLCASSRSVRGRGNGYTFGSGTRLTVV.